This T cell receptor (beta chain) appears in the sequencing data of a study of blood T cell repertoires in COVID-19 (dated by TCRdb to about 2020). Broadly, across the study: Samples from collaborators originated in the United States, Italy and Spain and spanned both the acute and convalescent phases of COVID-19. Samples came from the ongoing ImmuneRACE study (first 160 participants) plus 1,254 subjects from 6 global collaborators. Deeply sampled blood TCRbeta repertoires from subjects exposed to, actively infected with, or recovered from COVID-19 were included in the dataset. Where available, HLA class I and class II types were taken from metadata supplied by the sample provider and were not determined by assay-based typing. Nearly every sample came with metadata listing a de-identified subject ID, COVID-19 status, age in years and sex. The repertoires were released in a freely available public database meant as a resource for research on the immune response to SARS-CoV-2. The prospective study material was composed of cDNA or gDNA derived from T cells, B-cell-depleted T cells, or PBMCs. Results the study describes overall, beyond this receptor: The amount of clinical and demographic metadata varied by source and participant and was provided uncurated.

TCRbeta CDR3 regions were amplified from genomic DNA using the immunoSEQ Assay, a bias-controlled multiplex PCR. The source study handled its data this way. The number of nucleated cells in each sample was estimated from the amplification of reference gene primers within the assay. Sequence reads were collapsed and filtered to measure the absolute abundance of every unique TCRbeta CDR3 rearrangement. Productive Simpson clonality was computed per sample as the square root of Simpson's diversity index over productive rearrangements. TCRdb carries this immuneACCESS record with in-frame sequences only. Its versions omit some clonotypes, under half of them owing to an unresolved V gene in the studies checked, with the rest unexplained. V and J calls plus clone size are reproduced from that table; the DNA served to infer D and trimming. The sample yields roughly 100,000 clones; roughly 84% were counted once. 4.5% of the sample is held by the ten biggest clonotypes.

With respect to this clone: Its antigen is still unknown. The input lacks base qualities; no much larger clone sits a single base away.

Whole blood was collected in K2EDTA tubes by collaborating institutions according to the institutions' own protocols. Collaborator samples were shipped for TCRbeta analysis as frozen whole blood, isolated PBMCs, or DNA extracted from either sample type. What was sequenced was peripheral blood. This receptor was taken from a human donor in a cohort sampled during active COVID-19.

The DNA sequence follows: TGCGCCAGCAGCTTGGCCCTCCAAGAGACCCAGTACTTC. Its product reads: CASSLALQETQYF. The rearrangement joined TRBV5-1 to TRBJ2-5, with the D gene too uncertain to name. From the cysteine through the phenylalanine, the CDR3 covers 13 amino acids. The retained sequence is limited to the CDR3, 39 bases, with the frame set at the first base. Looking up the germline V gene yields CDR1 SGHRS and CDR2 YFSETQ. At the junction V is shortened by 0 bases and J by 1 base, with 4 bases in between. The variable domain in full, with residues beyond the CDR3 obtained from the reference TRBV5-1 and TRBJ2-5 genes, is KAGVTQTPRYLIKTRGQQVTLSCSPISGHRSVSWYQQTPGQGLQFLFEYFSETQRNKGNFPGRFSGRQFSNSRSEMNVSTLELGDSALYLCASSLALQETQYFGPGTRLLVL.